The present T cell receptor (beta chain) was sequenced within a study of cytomegalovirus exposure and HLA in healthy donors. With respect to this clone: No antigen is known for it.

The primer mix had 60 Vbeta and 13 Jbeta primers. Repertoires were generated with immunoSEQ multiplex PCR, while TCRdb's copy carries only in-frame clones and drops some. Reported are approximately 37,000 clones; the ten largest clones contain over 3.5%. In germline, CDR1 is LNHDA, CDR2 SQIVND (reference sequence). The CDR3 is 15 amino acids. The germline V and J ends were trimmed by 3 bases and 3 bases, with 12 bases remaining between them. Study observations and caveats: Some highly shared sequence variants likely arose as a pipeline artifact. TCR beta chains numbering more than 150 were designated cytomegalovirus-associated.

The sample consisted of PBMCs. This sequence was found in a male donor in good health and CMV-seronegative. The chain recombines TRBV19 with TRBJ1-5; D possibly corresponds to TRBD1 (6 bases). The chain's CDR3 is CASSIMRQVNQPQHF. CDR3 nucleotide sequence: TGTGCCAGTAGTATCATGAGACAGGTCAATCAGCCCCAGCATTTT.